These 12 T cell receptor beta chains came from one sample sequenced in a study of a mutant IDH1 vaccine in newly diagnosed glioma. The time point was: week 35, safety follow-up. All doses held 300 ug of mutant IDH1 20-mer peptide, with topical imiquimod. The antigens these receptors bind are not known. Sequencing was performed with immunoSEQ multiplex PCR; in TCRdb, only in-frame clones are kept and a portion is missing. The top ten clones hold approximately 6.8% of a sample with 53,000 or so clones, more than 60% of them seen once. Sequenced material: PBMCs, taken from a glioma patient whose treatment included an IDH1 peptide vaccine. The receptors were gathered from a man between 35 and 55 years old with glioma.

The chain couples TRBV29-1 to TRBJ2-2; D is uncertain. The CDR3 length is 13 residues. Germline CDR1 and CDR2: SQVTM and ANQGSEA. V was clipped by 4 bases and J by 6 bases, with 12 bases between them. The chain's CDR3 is CSVVAPEAGELFF. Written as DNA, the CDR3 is TGCAGCGTTGTAGCCCCCGAGGCCGGGGAGCTGTTTTTT.

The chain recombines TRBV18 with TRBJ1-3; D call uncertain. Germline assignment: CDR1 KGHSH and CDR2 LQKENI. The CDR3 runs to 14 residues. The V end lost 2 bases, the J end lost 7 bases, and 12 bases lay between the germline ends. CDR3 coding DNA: TGTGCCAGCTCACCAAAGACCTATGGGAACACCATATATTTT. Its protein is CASSPKTYGNTIYF. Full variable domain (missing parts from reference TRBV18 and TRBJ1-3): NAGVMQNPRHLVRRRGQEARLRCSPMKGHSHVYWYRQLPEEGLKFMVYLQKENIIDESGMPKERFSAEFPKEGPSILRIQQVVRGDSAAYFCASSPKTYGNTIYFGEGSWLTVV.

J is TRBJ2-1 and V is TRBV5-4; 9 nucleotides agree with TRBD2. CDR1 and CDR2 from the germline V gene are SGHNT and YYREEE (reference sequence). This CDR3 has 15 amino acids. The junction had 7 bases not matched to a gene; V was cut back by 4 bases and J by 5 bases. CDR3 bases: TGTGCCAGCAGCCCGCGGGGGGGCCGGGACAATGAGCAGTTCTTC. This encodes CASSPRGGRDNEQFF.

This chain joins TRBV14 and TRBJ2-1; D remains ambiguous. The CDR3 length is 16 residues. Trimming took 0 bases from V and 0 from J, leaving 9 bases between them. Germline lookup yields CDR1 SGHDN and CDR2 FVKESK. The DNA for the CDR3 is TGTGCCAGCAGCCAAGAAGGTGTTCGCTCCTACAATGAGCAGTTCTTC. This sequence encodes CASSQEGVRSYNEQFF.

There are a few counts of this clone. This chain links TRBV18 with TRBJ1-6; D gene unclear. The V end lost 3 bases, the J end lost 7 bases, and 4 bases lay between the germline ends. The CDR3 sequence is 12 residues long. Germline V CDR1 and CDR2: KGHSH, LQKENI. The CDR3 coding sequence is TGTGCCAGCTCACCCCAGAATTCACCCCTCCACTTT. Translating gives CASSPQNSPLHF.

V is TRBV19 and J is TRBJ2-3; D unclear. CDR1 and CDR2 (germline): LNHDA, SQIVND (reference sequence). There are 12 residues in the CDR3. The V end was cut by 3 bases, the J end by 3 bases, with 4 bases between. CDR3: CASSIGTDTQYF. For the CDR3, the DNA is TGTGCCAGTAGTATCGGGACAGATACGCAGTATTTT.

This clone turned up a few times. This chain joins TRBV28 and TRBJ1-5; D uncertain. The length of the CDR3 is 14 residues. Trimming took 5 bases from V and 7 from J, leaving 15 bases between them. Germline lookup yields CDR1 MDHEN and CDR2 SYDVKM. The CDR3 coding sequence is TGTGCCAGCAGTCCGGGAGGGTTCGGACAGCCCCAGCATTTT. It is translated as CASSPGGFGQPQHF. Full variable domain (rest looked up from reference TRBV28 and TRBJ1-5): DVKVTQSSRYLVKRTGEKVFLECVQDMDHENMFWYRQDPGLGLRLIYFSYDVKMKEKGDIPEGYSVSREKKERFSLILESASTNQTSMYLCASSPGGFGQPQHFGDGTRLSIL.

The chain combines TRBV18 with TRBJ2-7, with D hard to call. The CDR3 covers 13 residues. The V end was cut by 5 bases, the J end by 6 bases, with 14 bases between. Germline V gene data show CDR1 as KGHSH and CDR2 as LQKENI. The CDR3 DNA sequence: TGTGCCAGCTCATCCGACACTCTTGGCGAGCAGTACTTC. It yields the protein CASSSDTLGEQYF.

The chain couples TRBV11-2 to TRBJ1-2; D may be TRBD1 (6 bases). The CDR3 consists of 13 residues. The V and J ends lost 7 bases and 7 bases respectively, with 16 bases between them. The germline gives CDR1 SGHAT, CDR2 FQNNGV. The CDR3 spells CASTPNGGSGYTF. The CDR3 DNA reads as TGTGCCAGCACCCCCAACGGGGGCTCTGGCTACACCTTC.

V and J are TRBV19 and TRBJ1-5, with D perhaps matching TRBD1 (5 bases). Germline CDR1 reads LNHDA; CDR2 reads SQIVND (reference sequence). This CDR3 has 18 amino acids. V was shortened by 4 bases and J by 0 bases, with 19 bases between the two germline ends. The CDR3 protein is CASSKDPRAGYSNQPQHF. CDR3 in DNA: TGTGCCAGTAGTAAGGATCCCCGGGCAGGGTATAGCAATCAGCCCCAGCATTTT.

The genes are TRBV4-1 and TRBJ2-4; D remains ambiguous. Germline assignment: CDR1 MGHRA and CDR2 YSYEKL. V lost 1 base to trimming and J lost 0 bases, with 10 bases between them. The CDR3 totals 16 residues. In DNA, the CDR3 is TGCGCCAGCAGCCAAGGTTCTCTAATAGCCAAAAACATTCAGTACTTC. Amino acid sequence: CASSQGSLIAKNIQYF.

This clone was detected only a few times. CDR3 protein: CASSFSSGGGTDTQYF. In DNA form, the CDR3 reads TGCGCCAGCAGCTTTTCCAGCGGGGGGGGGACAGATACGCAGTATTTT. This chain uses TRBV5-1 with TRBJ2-3, with 10 bases identical to TRBD2. Per germline, CDR1 SGHRS and CDR2 YFSETQ. The CDR3 sequence is 16 residues long. After removal of 2 bases from V and 3 bases from J, the junction contained 6 bases not matched to a gene.